This section outlines one T cell receptor beta chain sequence together with its context. Antigen specificity is unknown. RNA transcripts yielded amplified TCR beta CDR3 regions. With the HTBI primer set, the TCR CDR3 went through a first round of RT-PCR. TCRdb passed the multiplex PCR reads through MiXCR, listing each CDR3 protein once. Among some 300,000 distinct CDR3 sequences listed, less than 20% were seen once. The germline V gene has CDR1 SGHTA and CDR2 FQGNSA. The CDR3 has 13 residues. V dropped 6 bases and J dropped 6 bases, with 15 bases sitting between them. This sample holds PBMCs from 8 to 10 ml fresh peripheral blood. The data stem from a study of T cells in Graves' hyperthyroidism and ophthalmopathy. Study results and limitations: Before onset, ophthalmopathy was predicted by the model a median around 6 months earlier.

This clonotype was sampled from a man between 50 and 59 years old with Graves' ophthalmopathy. V is TRBV7-2 and J is TRBJ2-7, with TRBD2 as a possible D gene (6 bases). The material sequenced was blood. The CDR3 here is CASSSTRGFEQYF. The CDR3 DNA reads as TGTGCCAGCAGTTCGACTAGAGGCTTCGAGCAGTACTTC. Full variable domain (missing parts from reference TRBV7-2 and TRBJ2-7): GAGVSQSPSNKVTEKGKDVELRCDPISGHTALYWYRQSLGQGLEFLIYFQGNSAPDKSGLPSDRFSAERTGGSVSTLTIQRTQQEDSAVYLCASSSTRGFEQYFGPGTRLTVT.